Shown below are 17 T cell receptor beta chains from a single sample sequenced in a study of siplizumab effects on memory and regulatory T cells. TCRdb's table, derived via immunoSEQ multiplex PCR, lists solely in-frame clones and lacks some. The sample holds approximately 94,000 clones, 91% seen once. The sequencing input was CD4+ T cells sorted from blood. The receptors originated from a human donor in good health.

This rearrangement joins TRBV5-4 to TRBJ2-5; D possibly corresponds to TRBD1 (5 bases). The germline CDR1 and CDR2 sequences are SGHNT and YYREEE (reference sequence). With 0 bases removed from V and 5 bases from J, the gap between germline ends came to 11 bases. CDR3 length: 14 amino acids. CDR3 sequence reads: CASSLEGPRETQYF. The CDR3 coding sequence is TGTGCCAGCAGCTTGGAGGGGCCGCGGGAGACCCAGTACTTC.

The chain has TRBV19 and TRBJ2-7; TRBD1 matches at 9 bases. The CDR3 is 15 residues long. The V gene's germline CDR1 is LNHDA and CDR2 SQIVND (reference sequence). J was trimmed by 5 bases and V by 5 bases; bases with no gene match: 10. CDR3 bases: TGTGCCAGTAGTTCCAACAGGGGGCGACCCAACGAGCAGTACTTC. Translating it yields CASSSNRGRPNEQYF.

This sequence joins TRBV6-5 and TRBJ1-4, with D maybe TRBD1 (5 bases). The CDR3 is 14 residues long. Looked up from germline, CDR1 is MNHEY and CDR2 is SVGAGI. V lost 7 bases to trimming and J lost 7 bases, with 16 bases between them. CDR3 coding DNA: TGTGCCAGCACCAGGTGGGGGTCGGGTGAAAAACTGTTTTTT. As protein: CASTRWGSGEKLFF.

The CDR3 nucleotides read TGTGCCAGCTCACCGCGTTTGGCAGGGTACGAGGGCTACGAGCAGTACTTC. Encoded protein: CASSPRLAGYEGYEQYF. The chain is built from TRBV18 and TRBJ2-7; D could derive from TRBD1 or TRBD2 (5 bases each). This CDR3 is 17 amino acids long. V was pared by 3 bases and J by 3 bases, with 21 bases between. In germline, CDR1 is KGHSH, CDR2 LQKENI.

V usage is TRBV15 and J usage is TRBJ2-7; TRBD2 might be the D (6 bases). The V end was cut by 0 bases, the J end by 2 bases, with 11 bases between. Germline loops: CDR1 LNHNV, CDR2 YYDKDF (reference sequence). The CDR3 totals 15 residues. The CDR3 DNA follows: TGTGCCACCAGCAGAGATGCGGGGTCGGCCTACGAGCAGTACTTC. Protein: CATSRDAGSAYEQYF.

The chain has TRBV30 and TRBJ1-1; D is undetermined. This CDR3 region has 13 residues. V shed 4 bases and J shed 1 base, with 10 bases lying between them. CDR1 GTSNPN and CDR2 SVGIG come from the germline V gene (reference sequence). CDR3 sequence reads: CAWMWQANTEAFF. The CDR3 DNA reads TGTGCCTGGATGTGGCAAGCGAACACTGAAGCTTTCTTT.

V usage is TRBV5-1 and J usage is TRBJ2-5; no firm D call. Trimming cost V 0 bases and J 5 bases, with 5 bases left between them. The CDR3 is 12 amino acids. Per the germline V gene, CDR1 is SGHRS and CDR2 is YFSETQ. This chain's CDR3 is CASSLEWETQYF. The DNA of the CDR3 is TGCGCCAGCAGCTTGGAGTGGGAGACCCAGTACTTC.

This rearrangement joins TRBV9 to TRBJ1-3, with 10 positions matching TRBD1. The CDR3 sequence is 15 residues long. The V segment lost 2 bases and the J segment 2 bases; nucleotides outside the gene matches: 1. In germline, CDR1 is SGDLS, CDR2 YYNGEE. The CDR3 reads CASSVGQGTGNTIYF. In nucleotides, the CDR3 is TGTGCCAGCAGCGTGGGACAGGGGACTGGAAACACCATATATTTT. Combining the CDR3 with reference TRBV9 and TRBJ1-3 gives the whole variable domain DSGVTQTPKHLITATGQRVTLRCSPRSGDLSVYWYQQSLDQGLQFLIQYYNGEERAKGNILERFSAQQFPDLHSELNLSSLELGDSALYFCASSVGQGTGNTIYFGEGSWLTVV.

The gene calls are TRBV13 and TRBJ1-2; D is uncertain. V was shortened by 0 bases and J by 2 bases, with 4 bases between the two germline ends. The CDR3 is 13 amino acids. Per the germline V gene, CDR1 is PRHDT and CDR2 is FYEKMQ (reference sequence). CDR3 sequence (DNA): TGTGCCAGCAGCTTAGGATCGAACTATGGCTACACCTTC. Amino acids: CASSLGSNYGYTF.

This clone has more than one count but fewer than ten. V gene TRBV15 combines with J gene TRBJ2-7; D possibly corresponds to TRBD1 (6 bases). The CDR3 has 12 residues. The germline V and J ends were trimmed by 2 bases and 5 bases, with 7 bases remaining between them. The V gene's germline CDR1 is LNHNV and CDR2 YYDKDF (reference sequence). CDR3 in DNA: TGTGCCACCAGCAGAAACAGGGACGAGCAGTACTTC. It is translated as CATSRNRDEQYF. The variable domain in full, completed from reference TRBV15 and TRBJ2-7, reads DAMVIQNPRYQVTQFGKPVTLSCSQTLNHNVMYWYQQKSSQAPKLLFHYYDKDFNNEADTPDNFQSRRPNTSFCFLDIRSPGLGDTAMYLCATSRNRDEQYFGPGTRLTVT.

The chain has TRBV19 and TRBJ2-7; D not resolved. V lost 5 bases to trimming and J lost 4 bases, with 15 bases between them. Germline assignment: CDR1 LNHDA and CDR2 SQIVND (reference sequence). This CDR3 contains 14 residues. The CDR3 DNA is TGTGCCAGTAGTGCCTCCTCCTACTTATACGAGCAGTACTTC. Protein: CASSASSYLYEQYF. Looking up the rest from reference TRBV19 and TRBJ2-7 gives the full variable domain: DGGITQSPKYLFRKEGQNVTLSCEQNLNHDAMYWYRQDPGQGLRLIYYSQIVNDFQKGDIAEGYSVSREKKESFPLTVTSAQKNPTAFYLCASSASSYLYEQYFGPGTRLTVT.

The genes are TRBV29-1 and TRBJ2-7; no clear D gene. The CDR3 contains 12 residues. Trimming stripped 6 bases from V and 0 bases from J, with 9 bases between. Looked up from germline, CDR1 is SQVTM and CDR2 is ANQGSEA. The CDR3 nucleotides are TGCAGCGTGTATAAGAGCTCCTACGAGCAGTACTTC. This encodes CSVYKSSYEQYF.

This rearrangement joins TRBV28 to TRBJ2-1, with D unresolved. Trimming shortened V by 6 bases and J by 10 bases, and 13 bases separated the two germline ends. The CDR3 length is 12 residues. The germline V gene has CDR1 MDHEN and CDR2 SYDVKM. Here the CDR3 DNA reads TGTGCCAGCAGACTCCTAGTAGGGGAGCAGTTCTTC. Protein product: CASRLLVGEQFF.

The J gene is TRBJ2-1, the V gene TRBV5-4; 8 bases agree with TRBD2. Germline values: CDR1 SGHNT, CDR2 YYREEE (reference sequence). The CDR3 length is 14 residues. The trim removed 6 bases at V and 9 bases at J, leaving 11 bases unmatched. Here the CDR3 DNA reads TGTGCCAGCACCATGCCGGGGACTAGAAGTGAGCAGTTCTTC. It specifies CASTMPGTRSEQFF.

The chain joins TRBV7-2 to TRBJ1-1; D remains ambiguous. The CDR3 is 18 residues long. Germline CDR1 reads SGHTA; CDR2 reads FQGNSA. The germline V and J ends were trimmed by 6 bases and 7 bases, with 30 bases remaining between them. The CDR3 region has the DNA TGTGCCAGCAGTTCCTTTTGGGCAGGTCGAATTACTACCATTGAAGCTTTCTTT. Translation gives CASSSFWAGRITTIEAFF.

The DNA for the CDR3 is TGTGCCAGCAGCGTAGGGGGGCCTAAGGGCTACACCTTC. Its protein is CASSVGGPKGYTF. The J gene is TRBJ1-2, the V gene TRBV9; a weak D match, TRBD1 (6 bases). Between the trimmed V and J ends, which lost 0 bases and 8 bases, there was a span of 11 bases. This CDR3 is built from 13 residues. CDR1 and CDR2 from the germline V gene are SGDLS and YYNGEE.

Only one count was recorded for this clone. The chain couples TRBV6-1 to TRBJ2-1, with TRBD2 as a possible D gene (6 bases). CDR3 length equals 13 residues. Between the trimmed V and J ends, which lost 2 bases and 7 bases, there was a span of 9 bases. Germline V lookup: CDR1 MNHNS, CDR2 SASEGT. The CDR3 here is CASSEWRGNEQFF. For the CDR3, the DNA is TGTGCCAGCAGTGAATGGAGGGGTAATGAGCAGTTCTTC.